Shown below are 25 T cell receptor beta chains from a single sample sequenced in a study of blood T cell repertoires in COVID-19. TCRdb keeps only in-frame clones here, not all; method: immunoSEQ multiplex PCR. The sample records around 330,000 clones, 90% being singletons. The sequenced material came from PBMCs or T cells enriched from blood (not recorded which). These receptors came from a man aged 55 to 70 who had recovered from COVID-19.

J is TRBJ2-5 and V is TRBV6-2 or TRBV6-3, with 11 nucleotides matching TRBD2. The germline V gene has CDR1 MNHEY and CDR2 SVGEGT. Trimming at V came to 6 bases and at J to 2 bases, leaving 17 bases not matched to a gene. The CDR3 totals 19 residues. CDR3 in DNA: TGTGCCAGCAGCCCATATCCCAATCGACTAGCGGGGCAGCAAGAGACCCAGTACTTC. Its protein product is CASSPYPNRLAGQQETQYF.

This chain connects TRBV7-2 to TRBJ2-7; D possibly corresponds to TRBD1 (6 bases). This CDR3 contains 14 residues. V lost 5 bases, J lost 3 bases, and 14 bases lay in between. CDR1 is SGHTA and CDR2 is FQGNSA in the germline V gene. In nucleotides, the CDR3 is TGTGCCAGCAGCGCAGAAACAGGGCACTACGAGCAGTACTTC. It translates to CASSAETGHYEQYF.

V and J are TRBV4-1 and TRBJ2-7, with 8 bases lining up with TRBD1. The CDR3 has 14 residues. In germline, CDR1 is MGHRA, CDR2 YSYEKL. With 3 bases clipped from V and 2 bases from J, the junction kept 3 bases outside the gene matches. For the CDR3, the DNA is TGCGCCAGCAGCCACGGACAGGGACCCTACGAGCAGTACTTC. It specifies CASSHGQGPYEQYF.

This chain uses TRBV10-1 with TRBJ1-1; tentative D call: TRBD1 (5 bases). The CDR3 loop spans 13 amino acids. Per germline, CDR1 WNHNN and CDR2 SYGVQD (reference sequence). V lost 7 bases to trimming and J lost 2 bases, with 11 bases between them. CDR3 sequence reads: CASKPGKNTEAFF. DNA of the CDR3: TGCGCCAGCAAGCCAGGGAAAAACACTGAAGCTTTCTTT.

The chain carries TRBV9 and TRBJ1-4; no clear D gene. The ends were cut back, 0 bases at V and 10 bases at J, with 13 bases in the middle. CDR1 SGDLS and CDR2 YYNGEE come from the germline V gene. There are 14 residues in the CDR3. Written as DNA, the CDR3 is TGTGCCAGCAGCGTAGGACCCCGTCCGGGAAAACTGTTTTTT. Protein: CASSVGPRPGKLFF.

The chain combines TRBV9 with TRBJ1-6, with D maybe TRBD1 (5 bases). This CDR3 region has 13 residues. The V gene lost 3 bases and the J gene lost 7 bases, with 8 bases spanning the gap. Germline values: CDR1 SGDLS, CDR2 YYNGEE. As DNA, the CDR3 is TGTGCCAGCAGCGCCGCAGGGAATTCACCCCTCCACTTT. Residues: CASSAAGNSPLHF.

The chain is built from TRBV14 and TRBJ1-3; TRBD1 matches 8 bases. Trimming at V came to 4 bases and at J to 0 bases, leaving 14 bases not matched to a gene. The germline CDR1 and CDR2 sequences are SGHDN and FVKESK. The CDR3 covers 19 residues. The CDR3 nucleotides are TGTGCCAGCAGCCCAGGGTGGACAGGGAGAAAGAGCTCTGGAAACACCATATATTTT. Translation gives CASSPGWTGRKSSGNTIYF.

The chain combines TRBV18 with TRBJ1-5, with D uncertain. The CDR3 is made up of 17 amino acids. V lost 3 bases and J 6 bases, leaving 21 bases between the germline ends. Germline V gene sequence: CDR1 KGHSH, CDR2 LQKENI. CDR3 in amino acids: CASSPVGLPGIIQPQHF. The DNA for the CDR3 is TGTGCCAGCTCACCTGTCGGTCTCCCCGGGATTATTCAGCCCCAGCATTTT.

This clone is a singleton in its sample. V is TRBV21-1 and J is TRBJ2-6; TRBD2 was called by the table and not checked on the DNA. TRBV21-1 is recorded as a pseudogene. The CDR3 sequence is 14 residues long. The CDR3 sequence is CASSTPGTSTDRAF. The CDR3 DNA follows: TGTGCCAGCAGCACCCCCGGGACTAGCACAGATCGGGCTTTC.

The rearrangement joins TRBV5-1 to TRBJ1-4, with TRBD1 identical over 8 bases. Unmatched junction bases numbered 7, after V lost 4 bases and J lost 5 bases. The CDR3 spans 15 residues. From germline, CDR1 is SGHRS and CDR2 YFSETQ. CDR3 protein: CASSLQQGENEKLFF. CDR3 coding DNA: TGCGCCAGCAGCCTACAACAGGGGGAAAATGAAAAACTGTTTTTT.

This chain links TRBV5-1 with TRBJ1-3; a weak D match, TRBD1 (5 bases). Germline CDR1 SGHRS, CDR2 YFSETQ. V lost 0 bases and J lost 0, with 7 bases in between. The CDR3 runs 15 residues. The CDR3 protein is CASSLDDSSGNTIYF. DNA for the CDR3: TGCGCCAGCAGCTTGGACGACAGCTCTGGAAACACCATATATTTT.

This chain uses TRBV12-3 or TRBV12-4 with TRBJ2-7; no definite D call. The CDR3 has 12 residues. Trimming pared 3 bases from V and 3 bases from J, leaving 6 bases between. The CDR3: CASSLGHYEQYF. CDR3 nucleotide sequence: TGTGCCAGCAGTTTGGGCCACTACGAGCAGTACTTC.

The chain combines TRBV7-9 with TRBJ2-3; TRBD2 matches at 7 bases. The CDR3 contains 15 residues. Germline assignment: CDR1 SEHNR and CDR2 FQNEAQ (reference sequence). V dropped 2 bases and J dropped 6; count of bases not matched to a gene: 8. CDR3 sequence reads: CASSLLAGAGDTQYF. Written as DNA, the CDR3 is TGTGCCAGCAGCTTACTTGCGGGAGCCGGGGATACGCAGTATTTT.

The chain carries TRBV5-1 and TRBJ2-1; TRBD2 agrees at 7 bases. The ends lost 4 bases at V and 12 bases at J; junction bases unmatched: 4. The CDR3 has 11 residues. Germline-derived CDR1 and CDR2 are SGHRS and YFSETQ. CDR3 loop: CASSGLEGQFF. CDR3 DNA: TGCGCCAGCAGCGGACTAGAAGGGCAGTTCTTC.

This chain joins TRBV7-8 and TRBJ1-5; TRBD1 agrees at 7 bases. The CDR3 has 15 residues. Germline CDR1 reads SGHVS; CDR2 reads FQNEAQ. With 8 bases clipped from V and 0 bases from J, the junction kept 7 bases outside the gene matches. The CDR3 DNA is TGTGCCAGCTCGACTTACAGGGGTAGCAATCAGCCCCAGCATTTT. Residues: CASSTYRGSNQPQHF.

The genes are TRBV21-1 and TRBJ2-7; the table gives TRBD1 as D, unverified against the DNA. TRBV21-1 corresponds to a pseudogene. The CDR3 covers 14 residues. CDR3 sequence (DNA): TGTGCCAGCAGCCCTCATGGGACAGACTACGAGCAGTACTTC. Amino acid sequence: CASSPHGTDYEQYF.

The chain is built from TRBV7-2 and TRBJ1-2; D perhaps matches TRBD1 (6 bases). CDR1 and CDR2 from the germline V gene are SGHTA and FQGNSA. The CDR3 sequence is 15 residues long. V was clipped by 5 bases and J by 0 bases, with 13 bases between them. The CDR3 nucleotides read TGTGCCAGCAGCACCTCACAGGGATCTAACTATGGCTACACCTTC. As protein: CASSTSQGSNYGYTF.

V is TRBV7-2 and J is TRBJ1-2, with 7 bases fitting TRBD1. CDR1 is SGHTA, CDR2 FQGNSA, per germline. The CDR3 length is 14 residues. J lost 5 bases, V lost 4 bases, and 7 bases had no gene match. CDR3 sequence (DNA): TGTGCCAGCAGCTCTGGGGGACAGAATTATGGCTACACCTTC. This translates into CASSSGGQNYGYTF.

J is TRBJ1-2 and V is TRBV4-1; TRBD1 aligns across 8 bases. The junction had 4 bases not matched to a gene; V was cut back by 2 bases and J by 5 bases. Germline CDR1 and CDR2: MGHRA and YSYEKL. This CDR3 spans 14 amino acids. In DNA, the CDR3 is TGCGCCAGCAGCCAACCACAGGGGGGATATGGCTACACCTTC. It yields the protein CASSQPQGGYGYTF.

The rearrangement links TRBV5-1 to TRBJ2-1, with 14 bases that match TRBD2. CDR3 length: 20 amino acids. J lost 0 bases, V lost 4 bases, and 12 bases had no gene match. CDR1 SGHRS and CDR2 YFSETQ come from the germline V gene. Here the CDR3 reads CASSGGLAGGHAGSYNEQFF. The CDR3 DNA reads as TGCGCCAGCAGCGGAGGACTAGCGGGAGGCCATGCTGGCTCCTACAATGAGCAGTTCTTC. Complete variable domain (other parts from reference TRBV5-1 and TRBJ2-1): KAGVTQTPRYLIKTRGQQVTLSCSPISGHRSVSWYQQTPGQGLQFLFEYFSETQRNKGNFPGRFSGRQFSNSRSEMNVSTLELGDSALYLCASSGGLAGGHAGSYNEQFFGPGTRLTVL.

This chain links TRBV9 with TRBJ2-1, with TRBD2 identical over 13 bases. The CDR3 has 15 residues. Per the germline V gene, CDR1 is SGDLS and CDR2 is YYNGEE. V shed 2 bases and J 9 bases; nucleotides not matched to a gene: 5. CDR3 sequence: CASSVGLAGESEQFF. The CDR3 DNA reads as TGTGCCAGCAGCGTCGGACTAGCGGGAGAAAGTGAGCAGTTCTTC.

This chain connects TRBV2 to TRBJ1-3, with D uncertain. The germline gives CDR1 SNHLY, CDR2 FYNNEI. V lost 3 bases and J 9 bases, leaving 18 bases between the germline ends. The CDR3 length is 15 residues. CDR3 bases: TGTGCCAGCAGTGAGGGCGCGCGCCCCGGAGGCACCATATATTTT. Translation: CASSEGARPGGTIYF.

This chain uses TRBV19 with TRBJ2-1; weak D call: TRBD2 (5 bases). CDR1 LNHDA and CDR2 SQIVND come from the germline V gene (reference sequence). Trimming took 5 bases from V and 0 from J, leaving 14 bases between them. This CDR3 spans 16 amino acids. CDR3 DNA sequence: TGTGCCAGTAGTCCTTCCCCGGGGAGCTCCTACAATGAGCAGTTCTTC. Protein product: CASSPSPGSSYNEQFF.

V gene TRBV9 combines with J gene TRBJ1-2; possible D gene TRBD1, 5 bases. The CDR3 totals 13 residues. Germline values: CDR1 SGDLS, CDR2 YYNGEE. Trimming took off 0 bases at V and 7 bases at J, with 10 bases between the two ends. In DNA, the CDR3 is TGTGCCAGCAGCGTAGATGCGGGGACTGGCTACACCTTC. Its protein is CASSVDAGTGYTF.

This sequence joins TRBV5-4 and TRBJ1-4, with a weak D call TRBD1 (5 bases). V lost 3 bases to trimming and J lost 5 bases, with 11 bases between them. This CDR3 region has 14 residues. Germline-derived CDR1 and CDR2 are SGHNT and YYREEE (reference sequence). The DNA of the CDR3 is TGTGCCAGCAGCTCAGGGTCGTGGAATGAAAAACTGTTTTTT. Residues: CASSSGSWNEKLFF.